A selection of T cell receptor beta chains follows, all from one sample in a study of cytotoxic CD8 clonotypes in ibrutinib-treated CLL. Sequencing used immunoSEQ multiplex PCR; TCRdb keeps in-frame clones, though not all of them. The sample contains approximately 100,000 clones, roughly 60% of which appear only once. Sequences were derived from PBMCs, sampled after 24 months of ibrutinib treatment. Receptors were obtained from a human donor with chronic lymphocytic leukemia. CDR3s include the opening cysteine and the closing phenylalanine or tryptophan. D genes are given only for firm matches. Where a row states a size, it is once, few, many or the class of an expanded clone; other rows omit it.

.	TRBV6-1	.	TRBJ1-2	TGTGCCAGCAGTGAGTCAGGGAACTATGGCTACACCTTC	CASSESGNYGYTF
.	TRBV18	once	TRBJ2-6	TGTGCCAGCTCACCGACGGTGGCCTCTGGGGCCAACGTCCTGACTTTC	CASSPTVASGANVLTF
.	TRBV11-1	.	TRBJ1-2	TGTGCCAGCAGCTTAATAACAGGGAATGGCTACACCTTC	CASSLITGNGYTF
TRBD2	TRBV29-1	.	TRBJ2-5	TGCAGCGTTGTCCCCATTAGCGGGGGGGCCCAAGAGACCCAGTACTTC	CSVVPISGGAQETQYF
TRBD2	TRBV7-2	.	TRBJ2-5	TGTGCCAGCAGCTGGACTAGCGGGGGGGCAGAGACCCAGTACTTC	CASSWTSGGAETQYF
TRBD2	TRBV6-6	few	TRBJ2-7	TGTGCCAGCACGACTAGCGGGGTCGGTGAGCAGTACTTC	CASTTSGVGEQYF
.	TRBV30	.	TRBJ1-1	TGTGCCTGGAGTCCCTCGAACAGGAACACTGAAGCTTTCTTT	CAWSPSNRNTEAFF
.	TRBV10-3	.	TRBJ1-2	TGTGCCATCAGTGAGAATGTTAAATCTAACTATGGCTACACCTTC	CAISENVKSNYGYTF
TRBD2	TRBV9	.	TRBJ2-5	TGTGCCAGCAGCTTTAAGCGGGGCTCCCAAGAGACCCAGTACTTC	CASSFKRGSQETQYF
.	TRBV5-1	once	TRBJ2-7	TGCGCCAGCAGCGCAGACAGGTCGGGGGAGCAGTACTTC	CASSADRSGEQYF
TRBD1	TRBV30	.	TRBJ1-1	TGTGCCTGGGACAGGGTTACTGAAGCTTTCTTT	CAWDRVTEAFF
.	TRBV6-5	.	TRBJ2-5	TGTGCCATCATGGACACTCAAGAGACCCAGTACTTC	CAIMDTQETQYF
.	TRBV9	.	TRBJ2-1	TGTGCCAGCAGCGTAGGGGTCTTC	CASSVGVF
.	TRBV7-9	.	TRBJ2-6	TGTGCCAGCAGCCCAGGGGGGGGCCGCTCTGGGGCCAACGTCCTGACTTTC	CASSPGGGRSGANVLTF
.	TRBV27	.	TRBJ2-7	TGTGCCAGCAGCGCGGGACTTTGGGGGCACGAGCAGTACTTC	CASSAGLWGHEQYF
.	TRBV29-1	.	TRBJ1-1	TGCAGCGTACAAGTCTCTGAAGCTTTCTTT	CSVQVSEAFF
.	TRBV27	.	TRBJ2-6	TGTGCCAGCAGTTTAACGGGGATACCTGGGGCCAACGTCCTGACTTTC	CASSLTGIPGANVLTF
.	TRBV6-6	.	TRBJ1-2	TGTGCCAGCAGTTCGCAGGGGAACTATGGCTACACCTTC	CASSSQGNYGYTF
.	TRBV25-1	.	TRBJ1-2	TGTGCCAGCAGTGAAAAATATCAGGCGTCGTATTATGGCTACACCTTC	CASSEKYQASYYGYTF
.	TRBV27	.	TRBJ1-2	TGTGCCAGCAGCCTAGACCCCGTCTCCTATGGCTACACCTTC	CASSLDPVSYGYTF
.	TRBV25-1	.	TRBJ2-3	TGTGCCAGCAGTGGACACCCCACAGATACGCAGTATTTT	CASSGHPTDTQYF
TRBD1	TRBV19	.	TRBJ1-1	TGTGCCAGTCAGGGGGGGCAGGGCCGGACTGAAGCTTTCTTT	CASQGGQGRTEAFF
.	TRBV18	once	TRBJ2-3	TGTGCCAGCTCACCGACTAGCACAGATACGCAGTATTTT	CASSPTSTDTQYF
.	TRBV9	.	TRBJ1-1	TGTGCCAGCAGCGTAGGTCTTAAGACTGAAGCTTTCTTT	CASSVGLKTEAFF
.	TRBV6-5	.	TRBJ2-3	TGTGCCAGCAGGACCGGGGGTACAGATACGCAGTATTTT	CASRTGGTDTQYF
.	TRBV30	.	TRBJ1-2	TGTGCCTGGGCGAGAGGGGATTATGGCTACACCTTC	CAWARGDYGYTF
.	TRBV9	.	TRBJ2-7	TGTGCCAGCAGCGCCGGAGGGGCGGCCTACGAGCAGTACTTC	CASSAGGAAYEQYF
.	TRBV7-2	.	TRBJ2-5	TGTGCCAGCAGCTTCCCAGGGACTCCGGGTGCCCAGTACTTC	CASSFPGTPGAQYF
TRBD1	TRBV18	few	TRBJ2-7	TGTGCCAGCTCAGGCGGACAGGGCAACTACGAGCAGTACTTC	CASSGGQGNYEQYF
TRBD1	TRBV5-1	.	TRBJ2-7	TGCGCCAGCAGCCCGAGAGGATCTGACAGGGTAATTTCGGGCGAGCAGTACTTC	CASSPRGSDRVISGEQYF
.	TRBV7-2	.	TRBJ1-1	TGTGCCAGCAGCTTAAGCGGGACATTCCATGAAGCTTTCTTT	CASSLSGTFHEAFF
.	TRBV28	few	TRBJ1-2	TGTGCCAGCACGGACCCGGGCAGACTCTATGGCTACACCTTC	CASTDPGRLYGYTF
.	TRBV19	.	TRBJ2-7	TGTGCCAGTAGTGCTCGCCGGGAGTTCAACTACGAGCAGTACTTC	CASSARREFNYEQYF
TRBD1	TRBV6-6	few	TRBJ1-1	TGTGCCAGCAGCGCTGGACGGGACAGGGGTGGTACTGAAGCTTTCTTT	CASSAGRDRGGTEAFF
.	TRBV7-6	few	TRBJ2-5	TGTGCCAGCAGCTTGCAGGTTCAAACGAGAGAGACCCAGTACTTC	CASSLQVQTRETQYF
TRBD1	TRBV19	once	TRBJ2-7	TGTGCCAGTAGTATAGAGACAGGGGGATCCTACGAGCAGTACTTC	CASSIETGGSYEQYF
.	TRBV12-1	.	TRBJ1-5	TGTGCCAGCAGCCCAGAGGAAGGCCCCAGAGACAGTTATAGCAATCAGCCCCAGCATTTT	CASSPEEGPRDSYSNQPQHF
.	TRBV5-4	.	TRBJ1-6	TGTGCCAGCAGCCCGGGGCAGCGATCACCCCTCCACTTT	CASSPGQRSPLHF